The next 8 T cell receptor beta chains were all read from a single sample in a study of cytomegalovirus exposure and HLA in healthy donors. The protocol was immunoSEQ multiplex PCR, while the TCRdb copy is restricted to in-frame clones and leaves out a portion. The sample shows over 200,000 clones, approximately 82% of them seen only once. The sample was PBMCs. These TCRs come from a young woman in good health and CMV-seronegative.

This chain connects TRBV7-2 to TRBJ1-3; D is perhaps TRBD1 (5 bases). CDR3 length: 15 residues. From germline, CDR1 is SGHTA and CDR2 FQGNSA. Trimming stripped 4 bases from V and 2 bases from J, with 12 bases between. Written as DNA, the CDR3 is TGTGCCAGCAGCTCCCGAGGCAGGGCTGGAAACACCATATATTTT. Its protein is CASSSRGRAGNTIYF.

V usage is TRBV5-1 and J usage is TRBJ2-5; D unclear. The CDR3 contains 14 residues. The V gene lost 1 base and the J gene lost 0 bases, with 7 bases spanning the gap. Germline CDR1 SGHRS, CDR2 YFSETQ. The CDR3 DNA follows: TGCGCCAGCAGCTTGTCCCAGGACCAAGAGACCCAGTACTTC. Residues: CASSLSQDQETQYF.

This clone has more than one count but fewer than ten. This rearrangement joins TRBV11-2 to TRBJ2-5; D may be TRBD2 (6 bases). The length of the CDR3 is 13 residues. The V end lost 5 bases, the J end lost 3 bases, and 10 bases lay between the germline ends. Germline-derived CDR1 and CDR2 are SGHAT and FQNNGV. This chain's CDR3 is CASSGTPKETQYF. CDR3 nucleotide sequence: TGTGCCAGCAGCGGGACTCCTAAAGAGACCCAGTACTTC.

The DNA of the CDR3 is TGTGCCAGCAGCCGTAGGGGGGGTGCAACAGATACGCAGTATTTT. Translated, it gives CASSRRGGATDTQYF. The rearrangement uses TRBV27 and TRBJ2-3, with D possibly TRBD2 on 7 matching bases. The CDR3 has 15 residues. Trimming removed 6 bases at V and 3 bases at J, with 16 bases between. The V gene's germline CDR1 is MNHEY and CDR2 SMNVEV (reference sequence).

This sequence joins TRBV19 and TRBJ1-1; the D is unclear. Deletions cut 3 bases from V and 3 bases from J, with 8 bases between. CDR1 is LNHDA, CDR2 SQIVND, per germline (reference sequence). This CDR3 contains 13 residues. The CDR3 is CASSMNRDTEAFF. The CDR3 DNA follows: TGTGCCAGTAGTATGAACCGGGACACTGAAGCTTTCTTT.

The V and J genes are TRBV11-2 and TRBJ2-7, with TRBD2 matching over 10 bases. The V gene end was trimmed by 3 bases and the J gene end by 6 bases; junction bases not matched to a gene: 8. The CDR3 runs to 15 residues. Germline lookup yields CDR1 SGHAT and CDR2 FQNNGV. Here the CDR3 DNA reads TGTGCCAGCAGCTTGTATCTAGCGGGAGAAGTCGAGCAGTACTTC. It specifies CASSLYLAGEVEQYF.

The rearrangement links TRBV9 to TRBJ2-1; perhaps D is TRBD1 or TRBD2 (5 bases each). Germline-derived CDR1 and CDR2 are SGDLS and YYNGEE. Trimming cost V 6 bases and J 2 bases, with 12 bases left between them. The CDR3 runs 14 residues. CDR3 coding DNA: TGTGCCAGCAATCCGGGGACGACCTACAATGAGCAGTTCTTC. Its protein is CASNPGTTYNEQFF.

In DNA form, the CDR3 reads TGCGCCAGCAGCCAGACAGGGACCAATGAGCAGTTCTTC. Translated: CASSQTGTNEQFF. This rearrangement joins TRBV5-1 to TRBJ2-1, with TRBD1 matching over 7 bases. Germline V gene lookup returns CDR1 SGHRS and CDR2 YFSETQ. V trimming: 4 bases; J trimming: 6 bases; junction bases outside the gene matches: 4. The CDR3 sequence is 13 residues long.